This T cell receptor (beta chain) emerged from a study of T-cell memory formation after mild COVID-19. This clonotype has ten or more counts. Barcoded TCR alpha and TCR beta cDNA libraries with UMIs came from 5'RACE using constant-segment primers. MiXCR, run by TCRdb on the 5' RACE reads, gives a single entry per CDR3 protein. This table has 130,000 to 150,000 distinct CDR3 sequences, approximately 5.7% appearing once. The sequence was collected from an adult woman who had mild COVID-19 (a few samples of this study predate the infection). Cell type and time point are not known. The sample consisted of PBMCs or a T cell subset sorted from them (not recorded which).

CDR3 amino acids: CASSYYGLAGGPRVTGELFF. In DNA form, the CDR3 reads TGTGCCAGCAGTTACTACGGACTAGCGGGAGGGCCGAGGGTTACCGGGGAGCTGTTTTTT. This chain links TRBV6-2 or TRBV6-3 with TRBJ2-2; 15 bases line up with TRBD2. Germline-derived CDR1 and CDR2 are MNHEY and SVGEGT. The CDR3 extends over 20 amino acids. V was clipped by 1 base and J by 5 bases; unmatched bases: 11.